This T cell receptor (beta chain) is from a study of shared clonotypes between healthy human individuals. With unsorted samples, genomic DNA was obtained from tens of millions of PBMCs. V lost 0 bases to trimming and J lost 8 bases, with 9 bases between them. Germline V lookup: CDR1 SGHDT, CDR2 YYEEEE. This CDR3 contains 14 residues. Around 300 ng DNA, tens of thousands of T cell genomes, went into unsorted PBMC replicate PCRs. Original processing notes: ImmunoSEQ sequences covered only the junction and lacked quality scores; filtering therefore differed. Sequenced by immunoSEQ multiplex PCR; TCRdb stores in-frame clones only, minus some. V and J calls and clone size are as listed in that table; D and trimming were resolved from the DNA. The table lists fewer than 600,000 clones, roughly 78% of them singletons, with approximately 13% in the top ten.

The chain employs TRBV5-6 and TRBJ1-6; D remains ambiguous. The material sequenced was PBMCs. The TCR comes from a woman in her thirties or forties in good health. Some clones in this sample may be carry-over from other donors' samples. CDR3 sequence (DNA): TGTGCCAGCAGCTTGGTAATGGGAGATTCACCCCTCCACTTT. It yields the protein CASSLVMGDSPLHF.